Listed below are T cell receptor beta chains from one sample, sequenced in a study of molecular identifiers for immune sequencing clone quantification. Each CDR3 protein is one row after TCRdb ran MiXCR on the PCR reads. Of around 470,000 distinct CDR3 sequences listed, roughly 25% are singletons. The sample taken for sequencing was naive CD8+ T cells from blood, with Jurkat cell RNA spiked in. The origin of the receptors is a human donor in good health. Some libraries in this study had Jurkat cell RNA spiked in. Each CDR3 is given with its conserved first and last residue. D genes are given only for firm matches.

D gene	V gene	J gene	CDR3 protein
TRBD1	TRBV7-2	TRBJ1-4	CASSPWTGDNEKLFF
TRBD2	TRBV6-5	TRBJ2-3	CASSYSGLAGIHGAAYF
TRBD1	TRBV28	TRBJ2-1	CASSIHGQGSSNEQFF
.	TRBV19	TRBJ1-1	CASSPQLQGTEAFF
TRBD2	TRBV19	TRBJ2-3	CASSIGLGLAGLSTQYF
TRBD1	TRBV27	TRBJ2-3	CASSLSFWTGSSDTQYF
TRBD2	TRBV20-1	TRBJ2-7	CSARDGFRTSGGYEQYF
.	TRBV18	TRBJ1-1	CARSPARGGSTEAFF
TRBD2	TRBV7-9	TRBJ2-5	CASSITGTSGRQETQYF
TRBD1	TRBV4-3	TRBJ1-1	CASSRDSGQLNTEAFF
.	TRBV2	TRBJ2-7	CASSLTVAYEQYF
.	TRBV13	TRBJ1-1	CASSPGRKSWADTEAFF
TRBD1	TRBV5-1	TRBJ1-1	CASSFGRTGDEAFF
.	TRBV7-2	TRBJ1-5	CASSLDGELYNQPQHF
TRBD2	TRBV7-2	TRBJ2-1	CASTPAGGGYNEQFF
.	TRBV13	TRBJ2-3	CASFPRGTDTQYF